This T cell receptor beta chain was recovered during a study of regulatory T cells in long-lasting Graves disease. The time point denotes: newly diagnosed GD, antithyroid drugs for less than 3 months. Isolated PBMC RNA provided the starting material for the TCR library. Whole-study findings and limits: Persistent Graves' patients showed reduced TCR diversity versus newly diagnosed patients.

This clonotype was recorded at least ten times. Its antigen is unknown. This CDR3 contains 13 residues. In germline, CDR1 is DFQATT, CDR2 SNEGSKA (reference sequence). J was trimmed by 0 bases and V by 5 bases; bases with no gene match: 2. Researchers made TCR beta libraries by using iRepertoire HTBI primers and running Arm-PCR on CDR3 regions. TCRdb redid the calling of the multiplex PCR reads with MiXCR, one entry per CDR3 protein. Counted here are 300,000 to 400,000 distinct CDR3 sequences, 16% occurring once; the ten biggest clones make up less than 35%. The same sample was also studied in work on T cells in Graves' hyperthyroidism and ophthalmopathy.

The chain carries TRBV20-1 and TRBJ1-1, with 8 bases identical to TRBD1. This specimen consisted of peripheral blood mononuclear cells (PBMCs), obtained at new diagnosis, from a patient treated with antithyroid drugs. The receptor was derived from a man aged 35 to 55 with Graves disease. CDR3 region: CSASGGVNTEAFF. In DNA form, the CDR3 reads TGCAGTGCTTCAGGGGGCGTGAACACTGAAGCTTTCTTT.